In this sample, the clone carrying this TCR beta chain turned up a few times. As yet, its antigen is unknown. Germline V gives CDR1 DFQATT, CDR2 SNEGSKA (reference sequence). J lost 4 bases, V lost 5 bases, and 14 bases had no gene match. The CDR3 extends over 16 amino acids. The sample comes from a study of regulatory T cells in long-lasting Graves disease. Study observations and caveats: The number of shared public clonotypes was higher in persistent patients (around 2,500) than new patients (around 960). Persistent Graves' patients showed reduced TCR diversity versus newly diagnosed patients.

Time point denoted: persistent/refractory GD, antithyroid drugs over 5 years with positive TRAb. Construction of the TCR library relied on RNA isolated from PBMCs. Patients met American Thyroid Association criteria for Graves' disease. Patients hailed from an endocrinology department in Xi'an, China. Assembly of TCR beta libraries relied on iRepertoire HTBI primers together with Arm-PCR of CDR3 regions. TCRdb reprocessed the multiplex PCR reads with MiXCR, giving one entry per CDR3 protein. This sample has roughly 500,000 distinct CDR3 sequences, with roughly 22% found just once. This TCR was sampled from a female donor with Graves disease. The V gene is TRBV20-1, the J gene TRBJ1-1, with TRBD1 matching 9 bases. The specimen comprised peripheral blood mononuclear cells (PBMCs), sampled when the disease was refractory, from a patient treated with antithyroid drugs. The CDR3 sequence is CSAFPGQGRPGTEAFF. CDR3 nucleotides: TGCAGTGCTTTCCCGGGACAGGGACGCCCTGGCACTGAAGCTTTCTTT.